This T cell receptor (beta chain) appears in the sequencing data of a study of CD8 T cells in ankylosing spondylitis (dated by TCRdb to the late 2010s). With respect to the entire study: To find TCR variants linked to disease, the study profiled T cell receptor beta repertoires in ankylosing spondylitis patients and healthy donors. In total, the full study cohort was made up of nearly 110 healthy donors and about two dozen ankylosing spondylitis patients. Peripheral blood samples were taken, and synovial fluid was additionally collected from ankylosing spondylitis patients. Results and caveats for the whole study, not just this receptor: Some TCR beta motif variants had previously been reported in synovial fluid and blood of reactive arthritis patients, which suggested common disease-initiation mechanisms. Blood from ankylosing spondylitis patients appeared to be characterized by a TCR beta motif composed of several highly homologous amino acid variants. The disease-linked clones showed a CD8+ phenotype and occurred at relatively low frequencies in peripheral blood. The disease-linked clones were reported to be significantly enriched in matched synovial fluid samples from ankylosing spondylitis patients.

The CDR3 covers 14 residues, taking in both the cysteine and the phenylalanine. Here the CDR3 DNA is all that survives: 42 bases in frame from base 1. TCRdb lists the instrument as Illumina HiSeq 2500. Quantitative 5'-RACE with molecular barcodes was the method used to prepare the TCR beta libraries. In the original analysis: A new computational method based on a probabilistic model of VDJ rearrangement was used to identify disease-linked TCR variants. The public reads were run again by TCRdb, first through fastp at Q25 and then through MiXCR, and only productive beta chains were kept. CDR3 protein sequences are deduplicated, and each keeps its most common genes and DNA. The authors' filters were not applied to this entry. A total of about 240,000 distinct CDR3 sequences appear in this sample, about 11% of them only once. Together, the top ten hold under 7% of the sample. On this clonotype: The antigen it recognizes is unknown. A much larger clone differs from this one at a single base, so this may be a read error.

The sequence was obtained from a male donor with ankylosing spondylitis or in good health (not recorded which). Specimen: blood, either unsorted or a sorted T cell fraction (not recorded which). The rearranged chain carries TRBV12-3 or TRBV12-4 and TRBJ2-2, with no reliable assignment of the D segment. The DNA is TGTACCAGCAGTTTAGAGTTTTCATCCGGGGAGCTGTTTTTT. It translates as CTSSLEFSSGELFF.